Listed here are 21 T cell receptor beta chains from one sample, sequenced in a study of cytomegalovirus exposure and HLA in healthy donors. With 60 Vbeta and 13 Jbeta primers, the PCR was carried out. Using immunoSEQ multiplex PCR, the repertoire was profiled, and TCRdb retains in-frame clones only, with some absent. The data hold 150,000 to 200,000 clones, with roughly 76% observed a single time. Sequenced material: PBMCs. All receptors come from a woman between 18 and 29 years old in good health and CMV-seropositive.

The chain links TRBV7-6 to TRBJ2-5, with unresolved D. V was cut by 1 base and J by 2 bases, with 11 bases left in between. The CDR3 sequence is 15 residues long. Germline CDR1 and CDR2: SGHVS and FNYEAQ. As DNA, the CDR3 is TGTGCCAGCAGCTTAGGAACACTATCTCAAGAGACCCAGTACTTC. Residues: CASSLGTLSQETQYF. Full variable domain (remainder filled in from reference TRBV7-6 and TRBJ2-5): GAGVSQSPRYKVTKRGQDVALRCDPISGHVSLYWYRQALGQGPEFLTYFNYEAQQDKSGLPNDRFSAERPEGSISTLTIQRTEQRDSAMYRCASSLGTLSQETQYFGPGTRLLVL.

This clone has only one observation. The gene calls are TRBV7-2 and TRBJ1-6; the D is unclear. CDR3 size: 14 residues. The V gene's germline CDR1 is SGHTA and CDR2 FQGNSA. Trimming removed 6 bases from V and 14 bases from J, with 20 bases in between. The CDR3: CASSSTSEGRSLHF. CDR3 DNA sequence: TGTGCCAGCAGTTCCACCTCCGAGGGCCGGTCCCTCCACTTT.

For this clone: In the same sample, other DNA sequences code for this CDR3. The chain employs TRBV6-5 and TRBJ1-2, with 10 bases fitting TRBD1. Germline loops: CDR1 MNHEY, CDR2 SVGAGI. The CDR3 consists of 13 residues. The junction had 4 bases not matched to a gene; V was cut back by 5 bases and J by 7 bases. The CDR3 spells CASSDRDRGGYTF. CDR3 coding DNA: TGTGCCAGCAGTGACCGGGACAGGGGTGGCTACACCTTC.

The chain links TRBV6-1 to TRBJ1-1; no definite D call. CDR1 and CDR2 (germline): MNHNS, SASEGT. V was clipped by 5 bases and J by 2 bases, with 12 bases between them. The CDR3 totals 14 residues. CDR3 in amino acids: CASSLNPVNTEAFF. The CDR3 DNA sequence: TGTGCCAGCAGTCTAAACCCTGTTAACACTGAAGCTTTCTTT.

V is TRBV28 and J is TRBJ1-2, with 10 bases lining up with TRBD1. This CDR3 is 15 amino acids long. Germline CDR1 reads MDHEN; CDR2 reads SYDVKM. V dropped 6 bases and J dropped 7; count of bases not matched to a gene: 11. Here the CDR3 DNA reads TGTGCCAGCAGCTACGACAGGGGGCGCACCGTTGGCTACACCTTC. Its translation: CASSYDRGRTVGYTF.

This chain connects TRBV7-6 to TRBJ2-1; D is perhaps TRBD1 (6 bases). Germline-derived CDR1 and CDR2 are SGHVS and FNYEAQ. This CDR3 is 15 amino acids long. V was clipped by 0 bases and J by 0 bases, with 6 bases between them. This CDR3 reads CASSLAGASYNEQFF. Here the CDR3 DNA reads TGTGCCAGCAGCTTAGCGGGGGCCTCCTACAATGAGCAGTTCTTC.

The rearrangement links TRBV11-2 to TRBJ2-5; 7 bases line up with TRBD2. The V and J ends lost 1 base and 3 bases, in that order; junction bases with no gene match: 8. The CDR3 extends over 16 amino acids. Germline CDR1 reads SGHAT; CDR2 reads FQNNGV. The CDR3 is CASSLAGTNPEETQYF. CDR3 coding DNA: TGTGCCAGCAGCTTAGCCGGGACTAACCCCGAAGAGACCCAGTACTTC. The variable domain in full, with the rest retrieved from reference TRBV11-2 and TRBJ2-5, is EAGVAQSPRYKIIEKRQSVAFWCNPISGHATLYWYQQILGQGPKLLIQFQNNGVVDDSQLPKDRFSAERLKGVDSTLKIQPAKLEDSAVYLCASSLAGTNPEETQYFGPGTRLLVL.

The V and J genes are TRBV6-5 and TRBJ1-5; TRBD1 matches 10 bases. The CDR3 spans 14 residues. Losses at the gene ends were 8 bases for V and 4 bases for J; bases not matched to a gene: 5. CDR1 and CDR2 from the germline V gene are MNHEY and SVGAGI. The CDR3 loop is CASGSGQGNQPQHF. The CDR3 DNA is TGTGCCAGCGGGTCGGGACAGGGGAATCAGCCCCAGCATTTT.

The chain carries TRBV2 and TRBJ1-3; D unresolved. The V end was cut by 4 bases, the J end by 3 bases, with 10 bases between. Germline CDR1 and CDR2: SNHLY and FYNNEI. The CDR3 is 14 amino acids. The CDR3 sequence is CASSADTLGNTIYF. The CDR3 coding sequence is TGTGCCAGCAGTGCCGACACTCTTGGAAACACCATATATTTT.

J is TRBJ2-7 and V is TRBV19, with D perhaps TRBD1 (5 bases). The V end lost 3 bases, the J end lost 3 bases, and 15 bases lay between the germline ends. The CDR3 covers 15 residues. CDR1 and CDR2 from the germline V gene are LNHDA and SQIVND (reference sequence). CDR3: CASSINRQYSYEQYF. CDR3 bases: TGTGCCAGTAGTATTAATCGACAGTACAGCTACGAGCAGTACTTC.

The V and J genes are TRBV4-1 and TRBJ1-4; D is ambiguous. The CDR3 is 13 amino acids. Trimming cost V 1 base and J 7 bases, with 7 bases left between them. CDR1 is MGHRA, CDR2 YSYEKL, per germline. CDR3 in amino acids: CASSQARSEKLFF. The DNA of the CDR3 is TGCGCCAGCAGCCAAGCTAGGAGTGAAAAACTGTTTTTT.

This chain joins TRBV21-1 and TRBJ1-5; the DNA was not compared with TRBD1, the D call given in the table. TRBV21-1 is a pseudogene. The CDR3 has 14 residues. The chain's CDR3 is CASSRPQDNQPQHF. The CDR3 coding sequence is TGTGCCAGCAGCCGACCCCAGGACAATCAGCCCCAGCATTTT.

The chain joins TRBV9 to TRBJ2-1; 7 nucleotides match TRBD2. This CDR3 comprises 15 residues. From germline, CDR1 is SGDLS and CDR2 YYNGEE. Trimming removed 2 bases from V and 1 base from J; junction bases left unmatched: 3. The CDR3 DNA follows: TGTGCCAGCAGCGTGAGGGGACTATCCTACAATGAGCAGTTCTTC. Its translation: CASSVRGLSYNEQFF.

The chain uses TRBV18 and TRBJ2-7, with TRBD2 as a possible D gene (5 bases). Trimming cost V 3 bases and J 2 bases, with 14 bases left between them. The CDR3 totals 15 residues. Germline V gene data show CDR1 as KGHSH and CDR2 as LQKENI. Here the CDR3 reads CASSPQRLIAYEQYF. CDR3 DNA sequence: TGTGCCAGCTCACCCCAGCGGCTGATCGCCTACGAGCAGTACTTC.

This clone has just one count. V usage is TRBV30 and J usage is TRBJ2-5; D gene unclear. The CDR3 totals 10 residues. Deletions cut 1 base from V and 6 bases from J, with 3 bases between. Germline V lookup: CDR1 GTSNPN, CDR2 SVGIG (reference sequence). The CDR3 is CAWSGQTQYF. The CDR3 bases are TGTGCCTGGAGTGGGCAGACCCAGTACTTC.

J is TRBJ2-5 and V is TRBV9; 11 bases are shared with TRBD1. CDR1 is SGDLS and CDR2 is YYNGEE in the germline V gene. Trimming cost V 0 bases and J 7 bases; bases outside gene matches: 5. The CDR3 length is 15 residues. CDR3 residues: CASSVEGTGGWTQYF. CDR3 bases: TGTGCCAGCAGCGTAGAAGGGACAGGGGGTTGGACCCAGTACTTC.

The CDR3 sequence: CASRTLGQSYEQYF. CDR3 nucleotides: TGTGCCAGCAGGACCTTGGGACAGTCCTACGAGCAGTACTTC. The chain uses TRBV2 and TRBJ2-7; 7 bases match TRBD1. CDR3 length: 14 amino acids. V trimming: 6 bases; J trimming: 1 base; junction bases outside the gene matches: 6. Germline V CDR1 and CDR2: SNHLY, FYNNEI.

The chain is built from TRBV5-1 and TRBJ2-1; 8 bases are shared with TRBD2. This CDR3 is 16 amino acids long. J lost 5 bases, V lost 2 bases, and 9 bases had no gene match. The germline V gene has CDR1 SGHRS and CDR2 YFSETQ. The CDR3 reads CASSLPRAGEDNEQFF. The CDR3, as DNA: TGCGCCAGCAGCTTACCCCGAGCGGGGGAGGACAATGAGCAGTTCTTC.

This sequence joins TRBV6-5 and TRBJ1-5, with D tentatively TRBD1 (5 bases). The CDR3 sequence is 13 residues long. Germline CDR1 MNHEY, CDR2 SVGAGI. V was clipped by 6 bases and J by 6 bases, with 12 bases between them. The DNA of the CDR3 is TGTGCCAGCAGGCGCAGGGAGGGTCAGCCCCAGCATTTT. Its translation: CASRRREGQPQHF.

This chain connects TRBV5-1 to TRBJ1-4; D uncertain. This CDR3 region has 16 residues. V was shortened by 0 bases and J by 0 bases, with 9 bases between the two germline ends. Germline V gene data show CDR1 as SGHRS and CDR2 as YFSETQ. The CDR3 region has the DNA TGCGCCAGCAGCTTGGAGCCCGGGTCAACTAATGAAAAACTGTTTTTT. It specifies CASSLEPGSTNEKLFF.

This clone was recorded only once. The chain employs TRBV6-7 and TRBJ2-5, with TRBD1 matching over 9 bases. TRBV6-7 is assigned to the ORF class and has an uncertain function. J gave up 2 bases and V 7 bases, and 14 bases lay outside the gene matches. The CDR3 spans 17 residues. The CDR3 DNA reads as TGTGCCAGCACCCTACCCCCGGGACAGGGCCAACAAGAGACCCAGTACTTC. This codes for CASTLPPGQGQQETQYF.